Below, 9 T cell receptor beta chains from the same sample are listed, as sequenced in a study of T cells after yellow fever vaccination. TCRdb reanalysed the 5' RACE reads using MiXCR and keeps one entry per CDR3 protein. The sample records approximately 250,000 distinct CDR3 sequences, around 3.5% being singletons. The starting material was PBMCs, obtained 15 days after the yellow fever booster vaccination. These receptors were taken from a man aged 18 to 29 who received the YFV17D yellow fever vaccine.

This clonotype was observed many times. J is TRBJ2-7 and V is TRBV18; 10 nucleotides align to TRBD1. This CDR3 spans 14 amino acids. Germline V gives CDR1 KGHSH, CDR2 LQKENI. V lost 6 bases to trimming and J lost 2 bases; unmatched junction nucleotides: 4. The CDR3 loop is CASSYGQGAYEQYF. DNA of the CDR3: TGTGCCAGCTCGTACGGACAGGGGGCCTACGAGCAGTACTTC. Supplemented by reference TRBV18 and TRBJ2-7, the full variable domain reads NAGVMQNPRHLVRRRGQEARLRCSPMKGHSHVYWYRQLPEEGLKFMVYLQKENIIDESGMPKERFSAEFPKEGPSILRIQQVVRGDSAAYFCASSYGQGAYEQYFGPGTRLTVT.

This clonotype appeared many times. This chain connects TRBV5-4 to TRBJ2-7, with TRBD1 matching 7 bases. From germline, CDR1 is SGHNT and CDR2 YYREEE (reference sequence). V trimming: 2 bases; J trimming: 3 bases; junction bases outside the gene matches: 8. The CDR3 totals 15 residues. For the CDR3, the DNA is TGTGCCAGCAGCTTAGGGGGCCAGTCGAACTACGAGCAGTACTTC. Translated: CASSLGGQSNYEQYF.

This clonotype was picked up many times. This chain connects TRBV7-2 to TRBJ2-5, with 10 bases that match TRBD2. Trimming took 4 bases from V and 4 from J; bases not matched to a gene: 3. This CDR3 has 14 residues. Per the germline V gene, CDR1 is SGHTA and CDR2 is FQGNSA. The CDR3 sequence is CASSSSGGGETQYF. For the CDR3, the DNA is TGTGCCAGCAGCTCGAGCGGGGGGGGAGAGACCCAGTACTTC.

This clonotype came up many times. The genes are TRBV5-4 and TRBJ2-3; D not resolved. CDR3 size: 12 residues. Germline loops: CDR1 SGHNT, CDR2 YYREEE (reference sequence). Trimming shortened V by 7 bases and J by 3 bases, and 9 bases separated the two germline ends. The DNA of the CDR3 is TGTGCCAGCCAAGGGCGGACAGATACGCAGTATTTT. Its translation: CASQGRTDTQYF.

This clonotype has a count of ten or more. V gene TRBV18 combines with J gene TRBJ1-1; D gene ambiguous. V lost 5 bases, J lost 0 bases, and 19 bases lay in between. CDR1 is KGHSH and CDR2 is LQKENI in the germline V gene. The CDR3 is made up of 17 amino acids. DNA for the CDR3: TGTGCCAGCTCAGCGACCCCCGTTTCCGGGGTGAACACTGAAGCTTTCTTT. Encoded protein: CASSATPVSGVNTEAFF. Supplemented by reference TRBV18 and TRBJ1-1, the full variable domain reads NAGVMQNPRHLVRRRGQEARLRCSPMKGHSHVYWYRQLPEEGLKFMVYLQKENIIDESGMPKERFSAEFPKEGPSILRIQQVVRGDSAAYFCASSATPVSGVNTEAFFGQGTRLTVV.

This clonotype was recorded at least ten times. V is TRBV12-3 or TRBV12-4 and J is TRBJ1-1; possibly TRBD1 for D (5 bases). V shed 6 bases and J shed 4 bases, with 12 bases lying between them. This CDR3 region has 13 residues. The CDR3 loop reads CASSGGTSTEAFF. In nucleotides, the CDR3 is TGTGCCAGCAGCGGTGGGACTTCCACTGAAGCTTTCTTT.

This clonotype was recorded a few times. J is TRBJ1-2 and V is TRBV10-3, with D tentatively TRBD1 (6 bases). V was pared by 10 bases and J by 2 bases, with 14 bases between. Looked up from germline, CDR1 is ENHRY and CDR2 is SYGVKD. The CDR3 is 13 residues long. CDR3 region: CATEGTRNYGYTF. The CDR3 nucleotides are TGTGCCACCGAGGGGACAAGAAACTATGGCTACACCTTC.

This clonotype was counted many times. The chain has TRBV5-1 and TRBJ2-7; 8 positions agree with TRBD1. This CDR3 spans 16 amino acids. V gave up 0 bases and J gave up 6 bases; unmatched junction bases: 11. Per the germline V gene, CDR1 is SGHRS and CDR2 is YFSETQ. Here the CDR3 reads CASSLVSGQGFREQYF. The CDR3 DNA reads TGCGCCAGCAGCTTGGTTTCCGGACAGGGCTTCCGCGAGCAGTACTTC.

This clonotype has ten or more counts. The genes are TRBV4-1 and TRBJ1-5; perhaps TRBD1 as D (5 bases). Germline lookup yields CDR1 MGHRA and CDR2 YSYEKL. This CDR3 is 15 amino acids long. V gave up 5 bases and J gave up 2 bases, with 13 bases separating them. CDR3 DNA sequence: TGCGCCAGCAGCGGGGGGGGATGGGGCAATCAGCCCCAGCATTTT. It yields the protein CASSGGGWGNQPQHF.